This TCR beta chain stems from a study of cytomegalovirus exposure and HLA in healthy donors. This clone was detected a few times. J gave up 2 bases and V 6 bases, and 7 bases lay outside the gene matches. Germline values: CDR1 SGHRS, CDR2 YFSETQ. The CDR3 is 14 amino acids. The PCR contained 60 Vbeta and 13 Jbeta primers. Measured with immunoSEQ multiplex PCR; TCRdb has only the in-frame clones, and not every one. Among 130,000 or so clones listed, about 8.5% were seen once. This clonotype originated in a man aged 35-49 years in good health and CMV-seronegative. The rearrangement uses TRBV5-1 and TRBJ1-1; TRBD1 aligns across 7 bases. Sequencing was done on a sample of PBMCs. The CDR3 loop reads CASTLTGVNTEAFF. The CDR3, as DNA: TGCGCCAGCACACTTACAGGGGTTAACACTGAAGCTTTCTTT.